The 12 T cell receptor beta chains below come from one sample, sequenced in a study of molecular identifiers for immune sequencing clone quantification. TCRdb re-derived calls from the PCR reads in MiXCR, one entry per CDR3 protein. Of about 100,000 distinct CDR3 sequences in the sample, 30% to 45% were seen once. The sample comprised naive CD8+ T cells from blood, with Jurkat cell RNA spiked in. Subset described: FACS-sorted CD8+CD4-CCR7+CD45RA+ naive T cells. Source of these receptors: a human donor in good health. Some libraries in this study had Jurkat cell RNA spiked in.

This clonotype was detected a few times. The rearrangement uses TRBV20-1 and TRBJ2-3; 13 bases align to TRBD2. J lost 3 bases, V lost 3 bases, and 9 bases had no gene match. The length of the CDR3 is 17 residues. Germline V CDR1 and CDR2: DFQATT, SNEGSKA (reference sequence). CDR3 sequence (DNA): TGCAGTGCTAGTTCCCTGACTAGCGGGAGGTTGACAGATACGCAGTATTTT. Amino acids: CSASSLTSGRLTDTQYF.

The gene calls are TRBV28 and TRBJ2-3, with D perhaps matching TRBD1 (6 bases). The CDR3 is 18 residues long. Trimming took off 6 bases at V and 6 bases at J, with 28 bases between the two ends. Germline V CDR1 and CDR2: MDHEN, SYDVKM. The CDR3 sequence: CASSSSGVTPTASDTQYF. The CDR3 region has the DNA TGTGCCAGCAGCTCATCAGGGGTGACTCCTACTGCCTCGGATACGCAGTATTTT. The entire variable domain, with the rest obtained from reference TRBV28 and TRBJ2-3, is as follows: DVKVTQSSRYLVKRTGEKVFLECVQDMDHENMFWYRQDPGLGLRLIYFSYDVKMKEKGDIPEGYSVSREKKERFSLILESASTNQTSMYLCASSSSGVTPTASDTQYFGPGTRLTVL.

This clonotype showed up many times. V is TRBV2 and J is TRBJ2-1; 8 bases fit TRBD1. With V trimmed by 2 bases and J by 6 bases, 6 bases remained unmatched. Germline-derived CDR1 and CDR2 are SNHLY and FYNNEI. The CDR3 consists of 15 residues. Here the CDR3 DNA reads TGTGCCAGCAGTGAACTGGGACAGGTGATCAATGAGCAGTTCTTC. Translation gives CASSELGQVINEQFF.

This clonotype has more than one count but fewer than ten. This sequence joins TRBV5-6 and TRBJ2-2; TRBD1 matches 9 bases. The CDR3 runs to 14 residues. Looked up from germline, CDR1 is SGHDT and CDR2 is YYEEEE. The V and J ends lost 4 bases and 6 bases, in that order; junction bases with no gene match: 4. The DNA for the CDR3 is TGTGCCAGCAGCCCCGGGACAGGGTCCGGGGAGCTGTTTTTT. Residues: CASSPGTGSGELFF.

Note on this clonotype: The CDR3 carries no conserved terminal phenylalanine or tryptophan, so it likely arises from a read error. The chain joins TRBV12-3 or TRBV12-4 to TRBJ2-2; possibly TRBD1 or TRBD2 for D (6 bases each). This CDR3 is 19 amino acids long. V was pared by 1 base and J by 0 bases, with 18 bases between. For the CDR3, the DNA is TGTGCCAGCAGTTTAGGTGGTATTTCCGGGGGCCCGAACACCGGGGAGCTGTTTTGT. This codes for CASSLGGISGGPNTGELFC.

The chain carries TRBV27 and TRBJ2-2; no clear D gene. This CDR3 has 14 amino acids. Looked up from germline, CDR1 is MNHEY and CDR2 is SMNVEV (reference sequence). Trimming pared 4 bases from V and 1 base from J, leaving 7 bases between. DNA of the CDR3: TGTGCCAGCAGTTATGGTGTGAACACCGGGGAGCTGTTTTTT. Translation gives CASSYGVNTGELFF.

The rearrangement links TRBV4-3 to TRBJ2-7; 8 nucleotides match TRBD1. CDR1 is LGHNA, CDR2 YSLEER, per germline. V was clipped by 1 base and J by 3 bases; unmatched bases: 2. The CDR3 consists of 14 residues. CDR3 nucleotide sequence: TGCGCCAGCAGCCAAGGACAGGGGAGCTACGAGCAGTACTTC. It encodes CASSQGQGSYEQYF.

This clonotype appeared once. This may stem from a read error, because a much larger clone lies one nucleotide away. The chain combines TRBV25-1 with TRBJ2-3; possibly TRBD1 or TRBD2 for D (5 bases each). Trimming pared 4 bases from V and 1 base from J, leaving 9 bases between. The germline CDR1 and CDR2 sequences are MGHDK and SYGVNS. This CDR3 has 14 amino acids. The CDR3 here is CASSGRGGTDTQYF. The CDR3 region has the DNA TGTGCCAGCAGTGGACGGGGCGGCACAGATACGCAGTATTTT.

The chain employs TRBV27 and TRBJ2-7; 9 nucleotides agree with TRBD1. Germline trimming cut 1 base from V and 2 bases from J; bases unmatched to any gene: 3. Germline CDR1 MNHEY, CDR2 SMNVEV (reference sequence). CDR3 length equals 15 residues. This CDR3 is CASSLLGTGTYEQYF. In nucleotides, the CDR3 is TGTGCCAGCAGTTTATTGGGGACAGGGACCTACGAGCAGTACTTC.

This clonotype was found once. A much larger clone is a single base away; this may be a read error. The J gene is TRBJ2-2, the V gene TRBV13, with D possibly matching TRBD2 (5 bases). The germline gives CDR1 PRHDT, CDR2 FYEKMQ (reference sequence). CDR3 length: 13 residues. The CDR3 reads CASSLGRPGEPFF. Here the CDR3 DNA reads TGTGCCAGCAGCTTAGGCCGGCCCGGGGAGCCGTTTTTT.

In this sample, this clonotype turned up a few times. The CDR3, as DNA: TGCAGTGCTAGAAGGACGGGTGAAACCTACGAGCAGTACTTC. Protein: CSARRTGETYEQYF. The chain links TRBV20-1 to TRBJ2-7, with D hard to call. CDR1 DFQATT and CDR2 SNEGSKA come from the germline V gene (reference sequence). The CDR3 covers 14 residues. Trimming cost V 2 bases and J 2 bases, with 13 bases left between them.

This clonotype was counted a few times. CDR3 region: CASSLRTGPTTYEQYF. The CDR3, as DNA: TGTGCCAGCAGCTTAAGGACAGGGCCCACTACCTACGAGCAGTACTTC. The J gene is TRBJ2-7, the V gene TRBV7-6; 8 positions match TRBD1. CDR3 length: 16 residues. Germline V gene sequence: CDR1 SGHVS, CDR2 FNYEAQ. Trimming cost V 2 bases and J 2 bases; bases outside gene matches: 8.